This note documents a single T cell receptor beta chain sequence. The antigen is not known. Method: immunoSEQ multiplex PCR; TCRdb's copy keeps in-frame clones and lacks some. The sample records about 150,000 clones, around nine tenths being singletons. These data are taken from a study of T cell responses to AZD1222 COVID-19 vaccine. Study-level background: Second doses at about 4 or about 12 weeks were pooled.

Study-wide findings and caveats: Spike was spanned by vaccine-associated CD4 TCRs, with dominance at 160-218 and 743-854. Repertoire sampling occurred only after the peak T cell response.

The input for sequencing was peripheral blood, taken on day 0 of AZD1222 vaccination. This TCR was recovered from an adult in good health.

CDR3 residues: CASSLDRVKPQHF. Here the CDR3 DNA reads TGTGCCAGCAGCTTAGACAGGGTGAAGCCCCAGCATTTT. The chain couples TRBV11-2 to TRBJ1-5; D perhaps matches TRBD1 (5 bases). Trimming left V 0 bases short and J 8 bases short, with 8 bases between. The germline gives CDR1 SGHAT, CDR2 FQNNGV. The CDR3 runs to 13 residues.